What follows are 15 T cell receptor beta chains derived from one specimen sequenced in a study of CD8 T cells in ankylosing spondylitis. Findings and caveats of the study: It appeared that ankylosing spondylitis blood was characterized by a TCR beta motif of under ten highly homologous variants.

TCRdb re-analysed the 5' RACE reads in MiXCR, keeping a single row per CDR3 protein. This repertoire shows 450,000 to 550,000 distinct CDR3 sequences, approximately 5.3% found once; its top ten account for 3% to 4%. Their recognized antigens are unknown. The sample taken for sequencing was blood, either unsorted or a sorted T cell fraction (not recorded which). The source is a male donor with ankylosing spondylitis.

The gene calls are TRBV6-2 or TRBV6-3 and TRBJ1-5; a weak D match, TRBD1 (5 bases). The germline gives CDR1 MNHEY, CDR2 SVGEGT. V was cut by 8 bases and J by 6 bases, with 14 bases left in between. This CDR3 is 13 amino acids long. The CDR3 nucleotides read TGTGCCAGCGCCCCGAGGGGCGGTCAGCCCCAGCATTTT. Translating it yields CASAPRGGQPQHF.

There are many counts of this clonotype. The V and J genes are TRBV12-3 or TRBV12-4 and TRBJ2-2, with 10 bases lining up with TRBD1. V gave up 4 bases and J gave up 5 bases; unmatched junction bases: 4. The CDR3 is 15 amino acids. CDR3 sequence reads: CASSSGTGETGELFF. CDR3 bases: TGTGCCAGCAGTTCCGGGACAGGGGAAACCGGGGAGCTGTTTTTT.

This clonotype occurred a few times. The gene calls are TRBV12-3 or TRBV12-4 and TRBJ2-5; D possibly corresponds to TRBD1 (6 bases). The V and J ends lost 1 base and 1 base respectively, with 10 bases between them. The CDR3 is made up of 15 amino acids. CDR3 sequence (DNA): TGTGCCAGCAGTTTAGGACAGGTCGGCCAAGAGACCCAGTACTTC. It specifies CASSLGQVGQETQYF.

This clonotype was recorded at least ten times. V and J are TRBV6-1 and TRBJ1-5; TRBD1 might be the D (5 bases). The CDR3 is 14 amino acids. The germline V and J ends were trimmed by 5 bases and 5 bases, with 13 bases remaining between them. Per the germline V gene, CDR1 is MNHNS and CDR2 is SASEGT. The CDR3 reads CASSPYWGDQPQHF. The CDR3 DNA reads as TGTGCCAGCAGTCCCTATTGGGGGGATCAGCCCCAGCATTTT.

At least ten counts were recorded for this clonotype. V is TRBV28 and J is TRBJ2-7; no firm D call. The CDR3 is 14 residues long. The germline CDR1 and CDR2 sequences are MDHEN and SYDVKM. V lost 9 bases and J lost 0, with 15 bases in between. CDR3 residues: CASSVHQSSYEQYF. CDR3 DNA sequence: TGTGCCAGTTCAGTCCACCAGAGCTCCTACGAGCAGTACTTC.

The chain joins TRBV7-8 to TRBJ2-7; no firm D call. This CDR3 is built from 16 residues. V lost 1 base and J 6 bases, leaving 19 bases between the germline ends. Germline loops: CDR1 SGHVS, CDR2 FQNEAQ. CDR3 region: CASSLEGRRLAGEQYF. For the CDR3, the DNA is TGTGCCAGCAGCTTAGAAGGGCGGAGATTGGCAGGCGAGCAGTACTTC.

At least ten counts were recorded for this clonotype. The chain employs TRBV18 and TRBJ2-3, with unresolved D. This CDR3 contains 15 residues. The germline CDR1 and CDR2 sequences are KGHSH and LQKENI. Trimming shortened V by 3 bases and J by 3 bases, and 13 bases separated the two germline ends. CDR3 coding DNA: TGTGCCAGCTCACCGGGTCGAGTACGGACAGATACGCAGTATTTT. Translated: CASSPGRVRTDTQYF.

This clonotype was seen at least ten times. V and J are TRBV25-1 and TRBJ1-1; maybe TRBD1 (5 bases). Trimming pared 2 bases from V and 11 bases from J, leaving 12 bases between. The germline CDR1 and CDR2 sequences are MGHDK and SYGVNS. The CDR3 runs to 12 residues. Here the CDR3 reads CASSELRDEAFF. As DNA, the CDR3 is TGTGCCAGCAGTGAACTCAGGGACGAGGCTTTCTTT. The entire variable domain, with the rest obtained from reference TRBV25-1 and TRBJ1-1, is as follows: EADIYQTPRYLVIGTGKKITLECSQTMGHDKMYWYQQDPGMELHLIHYSYGVNSTEKGDLSSESTVSRIRTEHFPLTLESARPSHTSQYLCASSELRDEAFFGQGTRLTVV.

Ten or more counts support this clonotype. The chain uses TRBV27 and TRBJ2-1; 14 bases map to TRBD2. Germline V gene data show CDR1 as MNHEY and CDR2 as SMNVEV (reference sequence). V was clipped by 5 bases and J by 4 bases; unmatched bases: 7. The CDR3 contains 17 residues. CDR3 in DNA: TGTGCCAGCAGTCTTGGAGGGACTAGCGGGAGATACAATGAGCAGTTCTTC. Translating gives CASSLGGTSGRYNEQFF.

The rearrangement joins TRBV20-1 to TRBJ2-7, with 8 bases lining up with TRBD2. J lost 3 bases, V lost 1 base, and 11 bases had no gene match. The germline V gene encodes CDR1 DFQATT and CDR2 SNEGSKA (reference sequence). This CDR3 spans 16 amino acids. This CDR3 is CSARAVPYSGNYEQYF. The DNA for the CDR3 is TGCAGTGCTAGAGCGGTCCCCTATAGCGGGAACTACGAGCAGTACTTC.

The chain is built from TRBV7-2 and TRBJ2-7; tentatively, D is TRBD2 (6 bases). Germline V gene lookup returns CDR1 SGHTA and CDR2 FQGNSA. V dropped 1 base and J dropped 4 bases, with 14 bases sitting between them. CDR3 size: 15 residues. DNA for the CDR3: TGTGCCAGCAGCTTAGAAGCAGCTCGGGGGTACGAGCAGTACTTC. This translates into CASSLEAARGYEQYF.

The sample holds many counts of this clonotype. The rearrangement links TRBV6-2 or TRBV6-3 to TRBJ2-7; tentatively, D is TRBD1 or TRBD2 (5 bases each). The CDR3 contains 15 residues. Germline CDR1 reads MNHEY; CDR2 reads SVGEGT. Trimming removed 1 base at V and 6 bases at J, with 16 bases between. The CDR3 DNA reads TGTGCCAGCAGTTACTTAGGACACGGAGAGGGCGAGCAGTACTTC. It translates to CASSYLGHGEGEQYF.

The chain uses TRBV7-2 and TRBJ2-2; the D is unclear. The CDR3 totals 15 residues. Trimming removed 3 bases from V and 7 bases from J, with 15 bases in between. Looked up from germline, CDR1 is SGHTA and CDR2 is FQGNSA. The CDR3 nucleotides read TGTGCCAGCAGCTTTTATCTTAGTAGAGGCGGGGAGCTGTTTTTT. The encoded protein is CASSFYLSRGGELFF.

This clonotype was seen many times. This CDR3 reads CASSPTGGHYGYTF. CDR3 nucleotides: TGTGCCAGCAGTCCGACAGGGGGGCACTATGGCTACACCTTC. The rearrangement links TRBV12-3 or TRBV12-4 to TRBJ1-2; 9 bases fit TRBD1. J lost 3 bases, V lost 5 bases, and 4 bases had no gene match. The CDR3 consists of 14 residues.

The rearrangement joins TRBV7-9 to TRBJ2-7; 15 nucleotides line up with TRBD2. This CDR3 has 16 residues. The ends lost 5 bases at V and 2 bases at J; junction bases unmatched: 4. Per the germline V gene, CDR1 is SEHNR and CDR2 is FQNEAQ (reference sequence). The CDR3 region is CASSGGLAGGAYEQYF. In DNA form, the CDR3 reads TGTGCCAGCAGCGGGGGACTAGCGGGGGGAGCCTACGAGCAGTACTTC.